Following are 26 T cell receptor beta chains from one sample sequenced in a study of blood T cell repertoires in COVID-19. Sequenced by immunoSEQ multiplex PCR; TCRdb stores in-frame clones only, minus some. The sample lists approximately 260,000 clones; roughly 87% were seen once. Specimen: PBMCs or T cells enriched from blood (not recorded which). The source of these receptors is a woman in her twenties or thirties with acute COVID-19.

V is TRBV7-6 and J is TRBJ2-2, with D possibly TRBD1 on 6 matching bases. This CDR3 region has 13 residues. V was cut by 1 base and J by 6 bases, with 6 bases left in between. Germline lookup yields CDR1 SGHVS and CDR2 FNYEAQ. The CDR3 DNA is TGTGCCAGCAGCTTAGACAGGGCCGGGGAGCTGTTTTTT. Translation: CASSLDRAGELFF.

CDR3 in amino acids: CASSSRRGNTGELFF. Here the CDR3 DNA reads TGTGCCAGCAGCTCCCGCAGGGGGAACACCGGGGAGCTGTTTTTT. The chain couples TRBV5-4 to TRBJ2-2; D possibly corresponds to TRBD1 (6 bases). Germline-derived CDR1 and CDR2 are SGHNT and YYREEE (reference sequence). CDR3 length: 15 residues. V dropped 3 bases and J dropped 1 base, with 10 bases sitting between them. Looking up the rest from reference TRBV5-4 and TRBJ2-2 gives the full variable domain: ETGVTQSPTHLIKTRGQQVTLRCSSQSGHNTVSWYQQALGQGPQFIFQYYREEENGRGNFPPRFSGLQFPNYSSELNVNALELDDSALYLCASSSRRGNTGELFFGEGSRLTVL.

This clone was detected once. The genes are TRBV4-1 and TRBJ2-7; 9 bases align to TRBD2. J was trimmed by 3 bases and V by 0 bases; bases with no gene match: 6. The germline CDR1 and CDR2 sequences are MGHRA and YSYEKL. CDR3 length: 16 amino acids. The CDR3 DNA reads as TGCGCCAGCAGCCAAGATCTAGCGGGGTTGAACTACGAGCAGTACTTC. It specifies CASSQDLAGLNYEQYF.

This chain joins TRBV27 and TRBJ2-7; maybe TRBD2 (5 bases). V lost 6 bases to trimming and J lost 6 bases, with 15 bases between them. Germline CDR1 and CDR2: MNHEY and SMNVEV (reference sequence). The CDR3 spans 13 residues. The CDR3 spells CASRLGYVGEQYF. The CDR3 bases are TGTGCCAGCAGACTAGGCTATGTAGGCGAGCAGTACTTC.

In this sample, this clone turned up once. The J gene is TRBJ2-7, the V gene TRBV5-8, with a tentative D call TRBD2 (5 bases). The CDR3 is 13 residues long. Looked up from germline, CDR1 is SGHTS and CDR2 is YDEGEE. The V and J ends lost 1 base and 7 bases respectively, with 12 bases between them. The CDR3 DNA is TGTGCCAGCAGCTTGAGCGGAAACCCAGAGCAGTACTTC. This sequence encodes CASSLSGNPEQYF. The whole variable domain, filled in from reference TRBV5-8 and TRBJ2-7, reads EAGVTQSPTHLIKTRGQQATLRCSPISGHTSVYWYQQALGLGLQFLLWYDEGEERNRGNFPPRFSGRQFPNYSSELNVNALELEDSALYLCASSLSGNPEQYFGPGTRLTVT.

This clone was seen a single time. The CDR3 sequence is CASSWGLFEQFF. CDR3 in DNA: TGTGCCAGCAGCTGGGGACTTTTTGAGCAGTTCTTC. The chain recombines TRBV7-9 with TRBJ2-1; possibly TRBD2 for D (6 bases). The germline CDR1 and CDR2 sequences are SEHNR and FQNEAQ (reference sequence). CDR3 length: 12 residues. Trimming shortened V by 4 bases and J by 9 bases, and 10 bases separated the two germline ends.

This chain connects TRBV7-3 to TRBJ2-3; 7 bases agree with TRBD2. CDR3 length: 14 residues. Per the germline V gene, CDR1 is SGHTA and CDR2 is FQGTGA. The V segment lost 8 bases and the J segment 4 bases; nucleotides outside the gene matches: 9. CDR3 region: CASGPSGVADTQYF. The CDR3 nucleotides are TGTGCCAGCGGCCCGAGCGGGGTGGCAGATACGCAGTATTTT. Using reference TRBV7-3 and TRBJ2-3 for the parts outside the CDR3, the full variable domain is GAGVSQTPSNKVTEKGKYVELRCDPISGHTALYWYRQSLGQGPEFLIYFQGTGAADDSGLPNDRFFAVRPEGSVSTLKIQRTERGDSAVYLCASGPSGVADTQYFGPGTRLTVL.

The chain is built from TRBV5-1 and TRBJ2-1, with 12 bases lining up with TRBD2. The V gene end was trimmed by 1 base and the J gene end by 4 bases; junction bases not matched to a gene: 9. Looked up from germline, CDR1 is SGHRS and CDR2 is YFSETQ. The CDR3 consists of 18 residues. In nucleotides, the CDR3 is TGCGCCAGCAGCTTGCCTAGCGGGGGGGCTACAACATACAATGAGCAGTTCTTC. Translated, it gives CASSLPSGGATTYNEQFF.

The gene calls are TRBV2 and TRBJ2-5; the D gene is possibly TRBD1 (5 bases). Germline V gene data show CDR1 as SNHLY and CDR2 as FYNNEI. The CDR3 is 12 amino acids. V lost 10 bases and J 4 bases, leaving 13 bases between the germline ends. CDR3 coding DNA: TGTGCCACTTCACAGGCAGCAGAGACCCAGTACTTC. Protein sequence: CATSQAAETQYF.

This chain connects TRBV7-9 to TRBJ1-4; D unclear. The germline V gene has CDR1 SEHNR and CDR2 FQNEAQ (reference sequence). The CDR3 is 14 residues long. V shed 5 bases and J shed 4 bases, with 11 bases lying between them. The CDR3: CASSPPGGNEKLFF. The CDR3 DNA reads TGTGCCAGCAGCCCTCCGGGAGGTAATGAAAAACTGTTTTTT.

The rearrangement uses TRBV7-8 and TRBJ1-2; D not certain. Germline V gives CDR1 SGHVS, CDR2 FQNEAQ. The CDR3 loop spans 14 amino acids. V was shortened by 1 base and J by 0 bases, with 6 bases between the two germline ends. The CDR3 DNA is TGTGCCAGCAGCTTAGGCACAGCTAACTATGGCTACACCTTC. Residues: CASSLGTANYGYTF. Full variable domain (rest looked up from reference TRBV7-8 and TRBJ1-2): GAGVSQSPRYKVAKRGQDVALRCDPISGHVSLFWYQQALGQGPEFLTYFQNEAQLDKSGLPSDRFFAERPEGSVSTLKIQRTQQEDSAVYLCASSLGTANYGYTFGSGTRLTVV.

The V call is TRBV5-1, the J call TRBJ2-1; 10 nucleotides agree with TRBD1. Germline V gives CDR1 SGHRS, CDR2 YFSETQ. The J segment lost 6 bases and the V segment lost 5 bases, leaving 8 bases of the junction unmatched. The CDR3 consists of 15 residues. CDR3 protein: CASRPGQGVGNEQFF. CDR3 sequence (DNA): TGCGCCAGCAGACCCGGACAGGGGGTTGGCAATGAGCAGTTCTTC.

The chain is built from TRBV5-1 and TRBJ1-1; TRBD1 agrees at 7 bases. CDR3 length: 14 amino acids. V lost 6 bases, J lost 1 base, and 6 bases stayed unmatched. CDR1 is SGHRS and CDR2 is YFSETQ in the germline V gene. Here the CDR3 DNA reads TGCGCCAGCACACGAGGGGGCACGAACACTGAAGCTTTCTTT. It is translated as CASTRGGTNTEAFF.

This chain links TRBV27 with TRBJ2-1, with 9 positions matching TRBD1. V dropped 5 bases and J dropped 0; count of bases not matched to a gene: 11. Germline V gene lookup returns CDR1 MNHEY and CDR2 SMNVEV (reference sequence). The CDR3 contains 18 residues. This chain's CDR3 is CASSPGTGKRSSYNEQFF. DNA for the CDR3: TGTGCCAGCAGTCCGGGGACAGGGAAAAGGAGCTCCTACAATGAGCAGTTCTTC.

This sequence joins TRBV5-4 and TRBJ1-1; maybe TRBD1 (6 bases). The CDR3 sequence is 16 residues long. Trimming cost V 0 bases and J 2 bases, with 14 bases left between them. In germline, CDR1 is SGHNT, CDR2 YYREEE (reference sequence). CDR3: CASSLAGALSNTEAFF. The CDR3 bases are TGTGCCAGCAGCTTGGCAGGGGCCCTATCCAACACTGAAGCTTTCTTT.

This chain connects TRBV9 to TRBJ2-5, with a tentative D call TRBD1 (6 bases). The V end was cut by 0 bases, the J end by 5 bases, with 8 bases between. The CDR3 covers 13 residues. Germline V gives CDR1 SGDLS, CDR2 YYNGEE. The CDR3 is CASSVGQGETQYF. The CDR3 DNA sequence: TGTGCCAGCAGCGTAGGGCAGGGGGAGACCCAGTACTTC.

The gene calls are TRBV7-9 and TRBJ2-7; TRBD1 matches 9 bases. V shed 6 bases and J 7 bases; nucleotides not matched to a gene: 10. The germline V gene encodes CDR1 SEHNR and CDR2 FQNEAQ (reference sequence). This CDR3 has 14 amino acids. The CDR3 is CASRGGTGSNEQYF. CDR3 nucleotide sequence: TGTGCCAGCAGGGGCGGGACAGGGTCTAATGAGCAGTACTTC.

The CDR3 reads CASSQDTGWQYF. DNA for the CDR3: TGTGCCAGCAGCCAAGATACGGGGTGGCAGTACTTC. This chain joins TRBV3-1 (or the pseudogene TRBV3-2) and TRBJ2-7; the D gene is possibly TRBD2 (5 bases). CDR3 length equals 12 residues. Trimming cost V 0 bases and J 9 bases, with 9 bases left between them. Per the germline V gene, CDR1 is LGHDT and CDR2 is YNNKEL (reference sequence).

This chain uses TRBV6-5 with TRBJ1-6; 7 bases are shared with TRBD1. The length of the CDR3 is 14 residues. The germline gives CDR1 MNHEY, CDR2 SVGAGI. V gave up 6 bases and J gave up 8 bases; unmatched junction bases: 7. CDR3 in amino acids: CASRLQGQDSPLHF. The CDR3 coding sequence is TGTGCCAGCAGATTACAGGGGCAGGATTCACCCCTCCACTTT.

This rearrangement joins TRBV29-1 to TRBJ2-1; a possible D gene is TRBD1 (5 bases). V was clipped by 6 bases and J by 14 bases, with 17 bases between them. Germline V gene data show CDR1 as SQVTM and CDR2 as ANQGSEA. The CDR3 covers 11 residues. The CDR3 nucleotides are TGCAGCGTGAAGAAACAGGTGGGGAAGTTCTTC. Its translation is CSVKKQVGKFF.

The chain links TRBV3-1 (or the pseudogene TRBV3-2) to TRBJ1-4; D not certain. V lost 4 bases and J lost 0, with 15 bases in between. CDR3 size: 17 residues. Germline CDR1 and CDR2: LGHDT and YNNKEL (reference sequence). In DNA, the CDR3 is TGTGCCAGCAGCCCAGTGTGGTCCTTGACAACTAATGAAAAACTGTTTTTT. Amino acid sequence: CASSPVWSLTTNEKLFF.

The chain is built from TRBV10-3 and TRBJ1-3, with 7 nucleotides matching TRBD1. The CDR3 is 15 residues long. Germline V gene sequence: CDR1 ENHRY, CDR2 SYGVKD. V gave up 6 bases and J gave up 2 bases; unmatched junction bases: 7. This CDR3 reads CAIRGDSDPGNTIYF. The CDR3 bases are TGTGCCATCAGGGGGGACAGCGACCCTGGAAACACCATATATTTT.

The V call is TRBV7-8, the J call TRBJ2-3, with TRBD2 matching over 13 bases. V lost 0 bases, J lost 0 bases, and 6 bases stayed unmatched. Germline values: CDR1 SGHVS, CDR2 FQNEAQ. CDR3 length: 19 amino acids. CDR3 in DNA: TGTGCCAGCAGCTTAGCGTGGGGACTAGCGGGGCCGAGCACAGATACGCAGTATTTT. This sequence encodes CASSLAWGLAGPSTDTQYF.

The genes are TRBV18 and TRBJ2-2, with D perhaps TRBD2 (5 bases). The ends were cut back, 8 bases at V and 7 bases at J, with 8 bases in the middle. Germline lookup yields CDR1 KGHSH and CDR2 LQKENI. CDR3 length: 11 amino acids. The CDR3 nucleotides are TGTGCCAGCCTTGGAGGCGGGGAGCTGTTTTTT. This encodes CASLGGGELFF.

CDR3 loop: CSAHWNEQFF. The CDR3 nucleotides read TGCAGTGCCCACTGGAATGAGCAGTTCTTC. The genes are TRBV20-1 and TRBJ2-1, with unresolved D. Germline CDR1 is DFQATT and CDR2 is SNEGSKA (reference sequence). Deletions cut 6 bases from V and 7 bases from J, with 7 bases between. The CDR3 sequence is 10 residues long.

The rearrangement links TRBV13 to TRBJ1-1; D gene ambiguous. The ends were cut back, 1 base at V and 3 bases at J, with 9 bases in the middle. Germline CDR1 and CDR2: PRHDT and FYEKMQ (reference sequence). This CDR3 region has 14 residues. CDR3 nucleotide sequence: TGTGCCAGCAGCTTAGTTTCCTCGGACACTGAAGCTTTCTTT. Its translation: CASSLVSSDTEAFF.